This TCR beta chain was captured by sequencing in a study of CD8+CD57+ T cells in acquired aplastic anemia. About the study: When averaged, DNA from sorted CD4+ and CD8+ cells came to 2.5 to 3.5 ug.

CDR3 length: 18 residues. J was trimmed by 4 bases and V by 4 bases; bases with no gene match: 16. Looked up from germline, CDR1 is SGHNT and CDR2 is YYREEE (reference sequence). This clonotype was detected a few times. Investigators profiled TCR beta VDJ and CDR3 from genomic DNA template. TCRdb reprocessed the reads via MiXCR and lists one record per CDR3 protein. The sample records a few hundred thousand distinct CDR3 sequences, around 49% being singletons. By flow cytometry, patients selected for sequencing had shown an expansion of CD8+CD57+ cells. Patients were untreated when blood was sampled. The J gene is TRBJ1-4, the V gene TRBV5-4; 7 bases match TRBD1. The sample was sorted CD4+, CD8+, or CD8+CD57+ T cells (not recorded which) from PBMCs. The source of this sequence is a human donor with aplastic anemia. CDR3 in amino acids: CASSRIDRARGDNEKLFF. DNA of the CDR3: TGTGCCAGCAGCCGGATCGACAGGGCTCGGGGAGATAATGAAAAACTGTTTTTT.